This T cell receptor (beta chain) derives from a study of CD8+ T cells in alopecia areata (dated by TCRdb to 2016 to 2019). Looking at the study overall: In both human patients and the C3H/HeJ mouse model, the study applied high-throughput TCRbeta sequencing to look at T cell clonal expansion in alopecia areata. RNA was extracted with the PAXgene miRNA kit for fixed scalp, the miRNeasy kit for PBMCs, and the RNeasy kit for mouse skin. Scalp clonality was compared among normal scalp (n=4), patchy alopecia areata scalp (n=8), and alopecia totalis/universalis scalp (n=8). TCRbeta CDR3 regions were amplified by immunoSEQ multiplex PCR with 35 Vbeta forward and 13 Jbeta reverse primers. On the human side, TCRbeta sequencing was run on scalp tissue and on sorted CD4+ and CD8+ peripheral blood T cells from healthy controls and from alopecia areata patients with either patchy or totalis/universalis disease. The full study reports these points: Scalp TCR repertoire analysis is complicated because resident alphabeta T cells in normal human skin are also sequenced, whereas mouse skin is dominated by gammadelta T cells. Compared with normal scalp, lesional scalp, particularly in alopecia totalis/universalis, had higher clonality and more expanded CD8+ clones, which suggests antigenic drive. Compared with mice, TCR sequences shared between patients were less clear, possibly partly because of HLA diversity across the patient population.

Turning to this clone: The specificity of this receptor is unknown. Qualities for individual bases were not recorded, and no much larger clone is one base off.

Lesional scalp punch biopsies and peripheral blood were obtained from alopecia areata patients. PBMCs were separated by density centrifugation and stained for CD3, CD4 and CD8, after which CD4+ and CD8+ T cells were sorted on a FACSAria. As part of a multicenter biomarker study, untreated alopecia areata patients were recruited. In five patients from the biomarker study, blood CD8+ T cells were sorted further into NKG2D-low and NKG2D-high fractions. The library was built by means of the immunoSEQ multiplex PCR assay. RNA was extracted from all samples and reverse transcribed into cDNA as template for TCR sequencing. SuperScript III was used to make first-strand cDNA, primed with a 2:1 mix of oligo-dT and random hexamers. A synthetic immune receptor repertoire was used to gauge amplification bias, and whatever bias remained was removed computationally. The original pipeline was this. Raw reads were preprocessed to remove errors, and CDR3 was defined according to IMGT conventions as the region from the conserved cysteine to phenylalanine. To get clonality, Shannon entropy was normalized by log2 of the number of productive unique TCRs and the result was subtracted from 1. Whether each scalp clone was CD4 or CD8 was inferred by checking scalp TCRbeta sequences against the CD4 and CD8 repertoires from sorted blood. The immuneACCESS repertoire file appears here via TCRdb, limited to in-frame rearrangements. These files lack a portion of the clones; in checked studies, under half of the deficit traces to unresolved V genes, and the cause of the others is not known. The DNA gave D and trimming, while V, J and clone size come from that table. The sample data list about 110,000 clones, and approximately 61% of these were observed just once. The ten largest clones take up 20% to 30% of the sample.

The CDR3 sequence holds 15 residues, the cysteine and phenylalanine included. Only the CDR3 DNA is retained, 45 bases long and in frame from the first base. The junction shows trimming of 6 bases on V and 1 base on J, plus 13 bases between the germline ends. CDR1 and CDR2, looked up from the germline V gene, are MNHEY and SVGAGI. This TCR derives from a human donor with alopecia areata. In this chain, TRBV6-5 is recombined with TRBJ2-1, with no reliable assignment of the D segment. The sample comprised NKG2D-low CD8+ T cells sorted from blood. The cell subset or site label on this specimen signifies: sorted CD8+ NKG2D-low blood T cells. The sequence in DNA is TGTGCCAGCAGCCACGGGCAGGTTTCCTACAATGAGCAGTTCTTC. It is translated as CASSHGQVSYNEQFF.